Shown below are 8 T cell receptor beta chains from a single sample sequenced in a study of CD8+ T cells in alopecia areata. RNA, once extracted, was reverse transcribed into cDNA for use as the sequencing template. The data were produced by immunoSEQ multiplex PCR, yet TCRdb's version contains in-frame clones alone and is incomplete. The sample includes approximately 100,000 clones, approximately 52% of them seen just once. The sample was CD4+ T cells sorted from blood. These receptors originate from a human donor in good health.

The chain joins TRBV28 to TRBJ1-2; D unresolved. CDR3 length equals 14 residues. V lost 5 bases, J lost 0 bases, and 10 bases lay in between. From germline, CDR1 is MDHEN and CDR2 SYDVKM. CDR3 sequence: CASSLTASNYGYTF. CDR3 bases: TGTGCCAGCAGTCTTACAGCTTCTAACTATGGCTACACCTTC.

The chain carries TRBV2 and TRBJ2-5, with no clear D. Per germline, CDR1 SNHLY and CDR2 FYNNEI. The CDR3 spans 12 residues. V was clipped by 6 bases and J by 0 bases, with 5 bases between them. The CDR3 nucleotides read TGTGCCAGCAGGTCAGACCAAGAGACCCAGTACTTC. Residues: CASRSDQETQYF.

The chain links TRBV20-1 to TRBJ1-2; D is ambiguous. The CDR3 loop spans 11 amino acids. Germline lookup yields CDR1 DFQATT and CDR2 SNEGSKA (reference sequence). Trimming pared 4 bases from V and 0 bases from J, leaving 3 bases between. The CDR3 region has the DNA TGCAGTGCTATTGCTAACTATGGCTACACCTTC. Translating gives CSAIANYGYTF.

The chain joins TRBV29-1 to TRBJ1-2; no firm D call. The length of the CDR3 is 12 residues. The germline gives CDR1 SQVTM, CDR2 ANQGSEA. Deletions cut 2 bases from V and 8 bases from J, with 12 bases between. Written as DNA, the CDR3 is TGCAGCGTTGAAAAGCCGCCGGGAGGCTACACCTTC. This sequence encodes CSVEKPPGGYTF. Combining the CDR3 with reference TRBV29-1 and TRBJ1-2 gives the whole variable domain SAVISQKPSRDICQRGTSLTIQCQVDSQVTMMFWYRQQPGQSLTLIATANQGSEATYESGFVIDKFPISRPNLTFSTLTVSNMSPEDSSIYLCSVEKPPGGYTFGSGTRLTVV.

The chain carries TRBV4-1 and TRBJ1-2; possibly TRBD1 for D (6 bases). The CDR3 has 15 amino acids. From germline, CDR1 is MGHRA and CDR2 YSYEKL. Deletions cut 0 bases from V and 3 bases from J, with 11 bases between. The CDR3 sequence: CASSQETQGYYGYTF. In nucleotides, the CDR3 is TGCGCCAGCAGCCAAGAAACCCAGGGGTACTATGGCTACACCTTC.

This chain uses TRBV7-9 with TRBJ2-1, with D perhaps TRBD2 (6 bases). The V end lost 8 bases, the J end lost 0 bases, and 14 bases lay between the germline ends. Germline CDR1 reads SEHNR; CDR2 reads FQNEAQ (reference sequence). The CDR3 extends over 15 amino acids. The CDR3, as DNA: TGTGCCAGCCTCAGAGGGACTCGCTCCTACAATGAGCAGTTCTTC. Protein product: CASLRGTRSYNEQFF.

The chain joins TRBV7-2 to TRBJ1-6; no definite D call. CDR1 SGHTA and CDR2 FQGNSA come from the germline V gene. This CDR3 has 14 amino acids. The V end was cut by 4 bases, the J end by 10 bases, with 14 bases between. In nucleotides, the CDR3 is TGTGCCAGCAGCTCCCTCGGTGGGCTGTCACCCCTCCACTTT. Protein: CASSSLGGLSPLHF.

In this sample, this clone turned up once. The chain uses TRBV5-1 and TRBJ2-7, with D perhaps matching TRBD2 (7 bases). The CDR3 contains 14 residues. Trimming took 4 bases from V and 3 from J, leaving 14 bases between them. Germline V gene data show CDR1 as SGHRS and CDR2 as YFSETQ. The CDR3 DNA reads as TGCGCCAGCAGCCCACGGGGGGCTATCTACGAGCAGTACTTC. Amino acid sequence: CASSPRGAIYEQYF.